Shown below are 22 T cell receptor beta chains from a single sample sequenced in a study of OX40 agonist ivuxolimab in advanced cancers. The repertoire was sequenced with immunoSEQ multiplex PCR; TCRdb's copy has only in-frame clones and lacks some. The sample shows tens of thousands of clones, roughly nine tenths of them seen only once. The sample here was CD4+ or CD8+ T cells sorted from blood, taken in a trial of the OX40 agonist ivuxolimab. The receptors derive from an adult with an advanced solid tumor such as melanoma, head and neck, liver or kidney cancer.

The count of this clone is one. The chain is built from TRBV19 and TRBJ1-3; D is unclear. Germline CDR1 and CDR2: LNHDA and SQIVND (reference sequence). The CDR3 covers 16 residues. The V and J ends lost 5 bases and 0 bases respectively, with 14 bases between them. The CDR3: CASSPLAQGSGNTIYF. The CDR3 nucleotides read TGTGCCAGTAGTCCGCTGGCCCAAGGCTCTGGAAACACCATATATTTT.

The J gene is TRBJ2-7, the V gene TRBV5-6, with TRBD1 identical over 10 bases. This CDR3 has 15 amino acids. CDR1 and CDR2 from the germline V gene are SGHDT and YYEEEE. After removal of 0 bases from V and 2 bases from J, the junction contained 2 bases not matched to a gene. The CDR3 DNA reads TGTGCCAGCAGCTTGGGAGGACAGGGGGCCTACGAGCAGTACTTC. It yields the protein CASSLGGQGAYEQYF.

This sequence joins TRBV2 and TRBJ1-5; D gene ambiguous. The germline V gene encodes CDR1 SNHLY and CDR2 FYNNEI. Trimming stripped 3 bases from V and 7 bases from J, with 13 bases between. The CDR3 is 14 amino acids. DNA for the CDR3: TGTGCCAGCAGTGACGTTCTGTCTGGGCAGCCCCAGCATTTT. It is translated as CASSDVLSGQPQHF.

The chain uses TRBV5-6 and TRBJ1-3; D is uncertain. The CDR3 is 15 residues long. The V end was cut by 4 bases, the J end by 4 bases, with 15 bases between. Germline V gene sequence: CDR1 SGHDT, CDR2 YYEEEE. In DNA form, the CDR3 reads TGTGCCAGCAGCCGTTCGGGCGGAGGGGGAAACACCATATATTTT. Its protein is CASSRSGGGGNTIYF.

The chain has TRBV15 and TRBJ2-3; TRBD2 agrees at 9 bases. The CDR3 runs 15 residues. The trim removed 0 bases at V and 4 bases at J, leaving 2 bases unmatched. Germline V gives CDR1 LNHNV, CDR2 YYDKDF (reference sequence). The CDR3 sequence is CATSRDSGSPDTQYF. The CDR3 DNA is TGTGCCACCAGCAGAGATAGCGGGAGCCCAGATACGCAGTATTTT.

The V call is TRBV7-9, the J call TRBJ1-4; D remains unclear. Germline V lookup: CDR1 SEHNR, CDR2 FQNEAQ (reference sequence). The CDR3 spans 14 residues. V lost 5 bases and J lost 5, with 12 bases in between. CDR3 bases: TGTGCCAGCAGCCGGACTGCGGGGAATGAAAAACTGTTTTTT. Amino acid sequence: CASSRTAGNEKLFF.

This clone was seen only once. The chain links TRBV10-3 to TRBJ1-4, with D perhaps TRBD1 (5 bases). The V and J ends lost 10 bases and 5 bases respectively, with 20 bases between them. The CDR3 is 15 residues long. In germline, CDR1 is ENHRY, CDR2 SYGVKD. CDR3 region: CATQGTGLRNEKLFF. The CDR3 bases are TGTGCCACGCAAGGGACGGGCCTCCGGAATGAAAAACTGTTTTTT.

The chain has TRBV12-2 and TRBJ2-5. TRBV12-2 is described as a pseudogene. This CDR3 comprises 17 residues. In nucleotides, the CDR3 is TGTGCAAGTCGCTCCCGCGGTAAGGACGGAACCCAAGAGACCCAGTACTTC. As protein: CASRSRGKDGTQETQYF.

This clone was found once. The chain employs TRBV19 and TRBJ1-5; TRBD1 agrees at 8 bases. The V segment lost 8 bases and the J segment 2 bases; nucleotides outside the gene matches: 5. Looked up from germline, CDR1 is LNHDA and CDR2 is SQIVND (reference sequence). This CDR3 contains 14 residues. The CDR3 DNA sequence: TGTGCCAGTGGTTCGGGACAGGGCAATCAGCCCCAGCATTTT. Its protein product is CASGSGQGNQPQHF.

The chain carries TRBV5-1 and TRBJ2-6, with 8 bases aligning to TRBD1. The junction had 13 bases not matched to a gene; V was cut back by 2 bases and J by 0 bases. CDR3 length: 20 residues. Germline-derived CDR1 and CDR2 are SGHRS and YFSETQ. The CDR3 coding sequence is TGCGCCAGCAGCTTCCCCCTGGGACAGGTGGGACTCTCTGGGGCCAACGTCCTGACTTTC. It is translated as CASSFPLGQVGLSGANVLTF.

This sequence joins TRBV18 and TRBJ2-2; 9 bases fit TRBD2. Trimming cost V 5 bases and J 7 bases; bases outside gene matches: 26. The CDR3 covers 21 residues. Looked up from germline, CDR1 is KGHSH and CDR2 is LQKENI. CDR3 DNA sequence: TGTGCCAGCTCAACCAAAGGCATAATAGCGGGAGTTTCTCGTCTGGGCGGGGAGCTGTTTTTT. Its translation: CASSTKGIIAGVSRLGGELFF.

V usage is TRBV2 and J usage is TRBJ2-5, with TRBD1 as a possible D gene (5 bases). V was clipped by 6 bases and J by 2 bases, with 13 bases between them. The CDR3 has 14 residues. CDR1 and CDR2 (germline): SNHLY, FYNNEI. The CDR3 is CASSRSTDQETQYF. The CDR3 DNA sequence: TGTGCCAGCAGCCGGTCGACAGATCAAGAGACCCAGTACTTC.

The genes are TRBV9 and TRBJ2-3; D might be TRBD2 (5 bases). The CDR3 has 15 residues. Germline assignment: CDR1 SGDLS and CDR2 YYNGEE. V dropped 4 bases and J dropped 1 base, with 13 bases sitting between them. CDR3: CASSPPNSGTDTQYF. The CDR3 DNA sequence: TGTGCCAGCAGCCCCCCTAATAGCGGCACAGATACGCAGTATTTT. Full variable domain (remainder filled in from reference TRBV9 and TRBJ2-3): DSGVTQTPKHLITATGQRVTLRCSPRSGDLSVYWYQQSLDQGLQFLIQYYNGEERAKGNILERFSAQQFPDLHSELNLSSLELGDSALYFCASSPPNSGTDTQYFGPGTRLTVL.

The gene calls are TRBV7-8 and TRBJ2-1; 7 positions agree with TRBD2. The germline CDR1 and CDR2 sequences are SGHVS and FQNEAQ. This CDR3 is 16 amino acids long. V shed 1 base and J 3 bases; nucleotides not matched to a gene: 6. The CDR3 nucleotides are TGTGCCAGCAGCTTAGGGGGGAGGGGAATCTACAATGAGCAGTTCTTC. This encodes CASSLGGRGIYNEQFF.

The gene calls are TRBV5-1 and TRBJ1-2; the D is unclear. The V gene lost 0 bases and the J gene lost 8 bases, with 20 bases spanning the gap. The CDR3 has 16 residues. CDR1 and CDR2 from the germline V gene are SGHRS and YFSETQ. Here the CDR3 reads CASSLDGSMERVGYTF. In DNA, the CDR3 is TGCGCCAGCAGCTTGGACGGGTCTATGGAAAGAGTGGGCTACACCTTC.

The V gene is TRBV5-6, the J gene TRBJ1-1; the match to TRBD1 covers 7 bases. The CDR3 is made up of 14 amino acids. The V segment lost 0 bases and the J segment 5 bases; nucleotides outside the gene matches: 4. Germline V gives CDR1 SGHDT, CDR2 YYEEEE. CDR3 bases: TGTGCCAGCAGCTTGGTACAGGGGAAGACTGAAGCTTTCTTT. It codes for CASSLVQGKTEAFF.

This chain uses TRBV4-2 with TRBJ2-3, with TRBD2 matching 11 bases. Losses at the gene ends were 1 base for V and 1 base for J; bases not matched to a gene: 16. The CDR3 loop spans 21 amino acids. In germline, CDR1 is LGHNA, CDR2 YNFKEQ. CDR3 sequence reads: CASSQVLSGSGRAWGTDTQYF. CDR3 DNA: TGTGCCAGCAGCCAAGTTTTATCGGGTAGCGGGAGGGCCTGGGGCACAGATACGCAGTATTTT.

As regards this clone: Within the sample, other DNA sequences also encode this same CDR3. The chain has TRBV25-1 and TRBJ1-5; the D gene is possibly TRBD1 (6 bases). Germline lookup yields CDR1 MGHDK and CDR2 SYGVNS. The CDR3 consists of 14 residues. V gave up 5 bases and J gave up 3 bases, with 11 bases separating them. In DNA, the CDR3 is TGTGCCAGCAGTCAGCAGGGGATCAATCAGCCCCAGCATTTT. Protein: CASSQQGINQPQHF.

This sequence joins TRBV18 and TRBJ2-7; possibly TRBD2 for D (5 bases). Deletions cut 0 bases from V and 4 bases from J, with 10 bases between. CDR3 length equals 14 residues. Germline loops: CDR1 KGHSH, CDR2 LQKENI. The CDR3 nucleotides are TGTGCCAGCTCACCACCACTAGTTTCGTACGAGCAGTACTTC. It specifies CASSPPLVSYEQYF.

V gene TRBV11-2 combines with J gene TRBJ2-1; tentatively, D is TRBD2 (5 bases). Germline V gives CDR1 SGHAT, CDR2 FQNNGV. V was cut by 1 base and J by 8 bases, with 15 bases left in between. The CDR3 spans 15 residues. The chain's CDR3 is CASSLGLGMRDEQFF. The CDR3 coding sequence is TGTGCCAGCAGCTTAGGCCTGGGTATGAGGGATGAGCAGTTCTTC.

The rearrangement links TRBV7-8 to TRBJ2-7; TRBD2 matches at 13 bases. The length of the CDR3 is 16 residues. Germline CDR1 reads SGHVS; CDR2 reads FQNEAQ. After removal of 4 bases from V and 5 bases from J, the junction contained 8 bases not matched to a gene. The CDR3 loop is CASSSRTSGRIHEQYF. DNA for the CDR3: TGTGCCAGCAGCTCGAGGACTAGCGGGAGAATCCACGAGCAGTACTTC.

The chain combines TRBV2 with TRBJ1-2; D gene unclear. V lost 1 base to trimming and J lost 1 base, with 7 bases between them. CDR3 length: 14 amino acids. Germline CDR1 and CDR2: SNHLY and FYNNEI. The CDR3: CASSEGRINYGYTF. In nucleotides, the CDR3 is TGTGCCAGCAGTGAAGGTCGCATTAACTATGGCTACACCTTC.